The subject of this entry is one T cell receptor beta chain. Its antigen remains unknown. The data are from a study of shared clonotypes between healthy human individuals. CD45RO-negative, CCR7-selected cells formed the naive CD8 fraction, which excluded terminally differentiated effector memory CD45RA+ cells. Overall study results and limits: The rarefaction results pointed to incomplete sorted-subset sequencing despite large depth. Naive subsets, compared against memory subsets, generally had larger estimated richness values.

Germline-derived CDR1 and CDR2 are SEHNR and FQNEAQ (reference sequence). V was cut by 1 base and J by 1 base, with 11 bases left in between. This CDR3 is 16 amino acids long. Replicate sorted-subset PCRs were loaded with 150 to 250 ng DNA, 30,000 or so T cell genomes. The method was immunoSEQ multiplex PCR; TCRdb's version includes in-frame clones alone and lacks a portion of them. The data hold 2 million or so clones, with about 95% observed a single time. The chain couples TRBV7-9 to TRBJ2-1; D is possibly TRBD2 (7 bases). The receptor comes from a man aged 18 to 29 in good health. Sequenced input: naive CD8+ T cells sorted from blood. The CDR3 loop reads CASSLGRGQSYNEQFF. The CDR3 DNA reads as TGTGCCAGCAGCTTAGGGCGGGGGCAGTCCTACAATGAGCAGTTCTTC.